These 13 T cell receptor beta chains were sequenced from one sample in a study of T-cell reconstitution after alpha-beta-depleted transplantation in children. The authors prepared the TCRbeta library with unique molecular identifiers. A single record per CDR3 protein comes from TCRdb applying MiXCR to the PCR reads. The sample records hundreds of thousands of distinct CDR3 sequences, about 14% being singletons. Sequences were derived from PBMCs, sampled from the stem cell graft. The receptors shown here come from a human donor who donated a stem cell graft to a child with Fanconi anemia.

This clonotype was counted at least ten times. The chain joins TRBV4-3 to TRBJ1-5; D is uncertain. Germline V gene sequence: CDR1 LGHNA, CDR2 YSLEER. Trimming removed 0 bases from V and 2 bases from J, with 23 bases in between. The CDR3 has 20 amino acids. CDR3 in DNA: TGCGCCAGCAGCCAAGATTTCCTGGACCCCCGGCGGGAGGGCAATCAGCCCCAGCATTTT. Protein sequence: CASSQDFLDPRREGNQPQHF.

The chain has TRBV5-1 and TRBJ2-1; the D is unclear. The CDR3 is made up of 14 amino acids. The germline gives CDR1 SGHRS, CDR2 YFSETQ. V lost 0 bases to trimming and J lost 8 bases, with 12 bases between them. CDR3 DNA sequence: TGCGCCAGCAGCTTGGTCGACCCTACTTATGAGCAGTTCTTC. Its protein product is CASSLVDPTYEQFF.

This clonotype was detected ten times or more. The chain recombines TRBV12-3 or TRBV12-4 with TRBJ2-7; 10 nucleotides match TRBD2. V gave up 4 bases and J gave up 1 base; unmatched junction bases: 4. The CDR3 has 15 amino acids. CDR3 loop: CASSSTSGASYEQYF. As DNA, the CDR3 is TGTGCCAGCAGTTCTACTAGCGGGGCTTCCTACGAGCAGTACTTC.

This clonotype occurred a few times. V is TRBV7-2 and J is TRBJ2-3; TRBD1 might be the D (5 bases). From germline, CDR1 is SGHTA and CDR2 FQGNSA. V lost 4 bases and J lost 2, with 10 bases in between. The CDR3 consists of 14 residues. CDR3 in amino acids: CASSWGGYTDTQYF. The CDR3 region has the DNA TGTGCCAGCAGCTGGGGCGGATACACAGATACGCAGTATTTT.

The chain uses TRBV27 and TRBJ2-1; 9 positions match TRBD1. CDR1 and CDR2 (germline): MNHEY, SMNVEV (reference sequence). CDR3 size: 18 residues. The V segment lost 0 bases and the J segment 3 bases; nucleotides outside the gene matches: 9. The CDR3 sequence is CASSLSDGTGLFYNEQFF. CDR3 nucleotides: TGTGCCAGCAGTTTATCCGACGGGACAGGGCTATTCTACAATGAGCAGTTCTTC.

The gene calls are TRBV7-2 and TRBJ2-3; 7 nucleotides agree with TRBD2. The CDR3 covers 15 residues. Germline lookup yields CDR1 SGHTA and CDR2 FQGNSA. V lost 8 bases to trimming and J lost 3 bases; unmatched junction nucleotides: 11. The CDR3 protein is CASFPPGLSTDTQYF. The DNA for the CDR3 is TGTGCCAGCTTTCCCCCGGGACTATCGACAGATACGCAGTATTTT.

This clonotype was counted many times. V usage is TRBV29-1 and J usage is TRBJ2-3; D remains unclear. Germline-derived CDR1 and CDR2 are SQVTM and ANQGSEA. V lost 3 bases to trimming and J lost 5 bases, with 6 bases between them. This CDR3 has 11 residues. This chain's CDR3 is CSVEVGDTQYF. The CDR3 DNA reads as TGCAGCGTTGAGGTAGGAGATACGCAGTATTTT.

The chain employs TRBV12-3 or TRBV12-4 and TRBJ1-2; D remains unclear. V shed 3 bases and J shed 7 bases, with 9 bases lying between them. This CDR3 contains 12 residues. The CDR3 coding sequence is TGTGCCAGCAGTTTGAATGTGGGTGGCTACACCTTC. Encoded protein: CASSLNVGGYTF.

This chain links TRBV20-1 with TRBJ2-3; D call uncertain. Germline assignment: CDR1 DFQATT and CDR2 SNEGSKA (reference sequence). The CDR3 totals 11 residues. V lost 4 bases and J 2 bases, leaving 4 bases between the germline ends. The CDR3 protein is CSATHTDTQYF. DNA for the CDR3: TGCAGTGCTACACACACAGATACGCAGTATTTT.

This clonotype was counted ten times or more. The chain recombines TRBV29-1 with TRBJ2-5, with D perhaps matching TRBD1 or TRBD2 (5 bases each). Germline V gene sequence: CDR1 SQVTM, CDR2 ANQGSEA. The germline V and J ends were trimmed by 4 bases and 4 bases, with 10 bases remaining between them. The CDR3 has 12 amino acids. The CDR3 sequence: CSVADGTETQYF. The CDR3 DNA reads TGCAGCGTTGCGGACGGGACAGAGACCCAGTACTTC.

The V call is TRBV7-2, the J call TRBJ2-3; the D is unclear. V was clipped by 2 bases and J by 4 bases, with 10 bases between them. The CDR3 is 14 residues long. Germline values: CDR1 SGHTA, CDR2 FQGNSA. The CDR3 reads CASSLNLGADTQYF. CDR3 nucleotides: TGTGCCAGCAGCTTAAACCTGGGCGCAGATACGCAGTATTTT. Full variable domain (outside the CDR3, taken from reference TRBV7-2 and TRBJ2-3): GAGVSQSPSNKVTEKGKDVELRCDPISGHTALYWYRQSLGQGLEFLIYFQGNSAPDKSGLPSDRFSAERTGGSVSTLTIQRTQQEDSAVYLCASSLNLGADTQYFGPGTRLTVL.

The sample holds a few counts of this clonotype. The rearrangement links TRBV4-2 to TRBJ1-1; D remains unclear. Trimming cost V 4 bases and J 4 bases, with 13 bases left between them. The CDR3 sequence is 14 residues long. The germline V gene has CDR1 LGHNA and CDR2 YNFKEQ. The CDR3 loop is CASSPQLLSTEAFF. For the CDR3, the DNA is TGTGCCAGCAGCCCCCAGCTCTTAAGCACTGAAGCTTTCTTT.

V gene TRBV5-1 combines with J gene TRBJ1-2; no clear D gene. Trimming removed 5 bases at V and 0 bases at J, with 11 bases between. Germline assignment: CDR1 SGHRS and CDR2 YFSETQ. The CDR3 loop spans 14 amino acids. The CDR3 spells CASSVTASNYGYTF. In DNA, the CDR3 is TGCGCCAGCAGTGTCACAGCTTCTAACTATGGCTACACCTTC. Full variable domain (rest looked up from reference TRBV5-1 and TRBJ1-2): KAGVTQTPRYLIKTRGQQVTLSCSPISGHRSVSWYQQTPGQGLQFLFEYFSETQRNKGNFPGRFSGRQFSNSRSEMNVSTLELGDSALYLCASSVTASNYGYTFGSGTRLTVV.